A selection of T cell receptor beta chains follows, all from one sample in a study of CD8 T cells in ankylosing spondylitis. TCRdb recomputed calls from the 5' RACE reads with MiXCR, one row per CDR3 protein. The table shows around 25,000 distinct CDR3 sequences, with 10% to 15% occurring only once. The sample consisted of blood. These receptors were obtained from a male donor with ankylosing spondylitis or in good health (not recorded which). Each CDR3 is given with its conserved first and last residue.

J gene,V gene,CDR3 protein
TRBJ2-5,TRBV15,CATSRGRSQETQYF
TRBJ2-3,TRBV7-9,CASSLAGGTTDTQYF
TRBJ1-5,TRBV7-2,CASSLEGSSNQPQHF
TRBJ2-2,TRBV6-2/TRBV6-3,CASSYSPSGRLTGELFF
TRBJ1-5,TRBV28,CASSLLARRQPQHF
TRBJ2-1,TRBV11-2,CASSSFDEQFF
TRBJ1-1,TRBV10-3,CAISRVNTEAFF
TRBJ2-2,TRBV7-2,CASSLAAGHGELFF
TRBJ2-7,TRBV28,CASSALFGNLYEQYF
TRBJ2-3,TRBV10-3,CAMRTSGRTDTQYF
TRBJ2-1,TRBV7-9,CASSLEEQFF
TRBJ2-2,TRBV2,CASSPRVARNTGELFF
TRBJ1-4,TRBV25-1,CASSEPGPTNEKLFF
TRBJ2-3,TRBV7-6,CASSWGESTDTQYF
TRBJ2-3,TRBV20-1,CSARVLGGSTDTQYF
TRBJ1-5,TRBV28,CASSDYGGLAQHF
TRBJ2-3,TRBV6-5,CASSPILSTDTQYF
TRBJ2-2,TRBV12-3/TRBV12-4,CASSLSGRDTGELFF
TRBJ2-3,TRBV9,CASSVGDRYTDTQYF
TRBJ2-2,TRBV4-1,CASSLKIAANTGELFF
TRBJ2-2,TRBV7-3,CASSRGQGTGELFF
TRBJ2-7,TRBV11-2,CASSLLYIGEQYF
TRBJ1-1,TRBV6-1,CASRRQGGTEAFF
TRBJ1-3,TRBV9,CASSPVSGNTIYF
TRBJ2-1,TRBV5-1,CASSLGLLNNEQFF
TRBJ2-1,TRBV4-3,CASSQAAARSDEQFF
TRBJ2-1,TRBV25-1,CASRAGTGLTSGEQFF
TRBJ1-1,TRBV6-5,CASSLQGVHTEAFF
TRBJ1-4,TRBV20-1,CSARDSGHEAEKLFF
TRBJ2-7,TRBV11-2,CASSLMRVGSYEQYF
TRBJ2-2,TRBV28,CASSASGIRPRTNTGELFF
TRBJ2-2,TRBV7-3,CASSLGAGVGTGELFF
TRBJ2-7,TRBV24-1,CATEDRATYEQYF
TRBJ2-1,TRBV6-2/TRBV6-3,CASTSDFLNEQFF
TRBJ2-3,TRBV10-2,CASSDPRLASFHTQYF
TRBJ1-1,TRBV28,CASSLYIGNTEAFF
TRBJ2-3,TRBV6-6,CASRSSWRTQFNTQYF
TRBJ2-5,TRBV12-3/TRBV12-4,CASSPSGDPKTQYF
TRBJ1-4,TRBV28,CASSLWEPTRRQRTTNEKLFF
TRBJ2-2,TRBV7-2,CASSLRAGEAGELFF